One TCR beta chain is described in this entry. This clonotype was recorded at least ten times. No cognate antigen has been identified for it. No clone much larger than this one lies a single base away; base qualities are absent. These data come from a study of T cells in Graves' hyperthyroidism and ophthalmopathy (dated by TCRdb to 2018 to 2020). About the study as a whole: To identify TCR V-J signatures that set the groups apart, the researchers used a discovery cohort of more than 95 patients, made up of about 44 with Graves' ophthalmopathy and some 56 with stable Graves' hyperthyroidism. Prospective prediction of ophthalmopathy was tested in an independent validation cohort of 18 to 20 hyperthyroidism patients and 17 patients who later progressed to ophthalmopathy. The 100 or so discovery patients were divided at random into training and test sets in a 7:3 ratio. Thyroid tissue and blood T-cell repertoires from several Graves' hyperthyroidism patients were also compared in the study. Once sampling was done, hyperthyroidism patients were given methimazole at a starting dose of 30 mg daily, whereas ophthalmopathy patients were given high-dose intravenous methylprednisolone. According to the paper, TCR Vbeta CDR3 sequencing was carried out on around 140 peripheral blood samples, which came from approximately 41 ophthalmopathy, under 85 hyperthyroidism and roughly 17 progressor patients. What the authors observed across the whole study: Sample size was not statistically predetermined, and investigators were not blinded to group allocation. A model built on a 13 V-J signature distinguished ophthalmopathy from stable hyperthyroidism, reaching 85% to 90% sensitivity and about 81% specificity in cross-validation and 80%/75% in testing. Most expanded thyroid clonotypes (frequency above 0.001) were also detected in blood, a finding suggesting that blood repertoires may reflect thyroid immune responses. In validation, progression to ophthalmopathy was predicted by the model with nearly 71% sensitivity and about 72% specificity, a median of about 6.4 months before onset.

The CDR3 holds 13 amino acids from the cysteine to the phenylalanine. Just the 39-base CDR3 DNA is kept, in frame starting at base 1. CDR1 DFQATT and CDR2 SNEGSKA are derived from the germline V gene (reference sequence). A distance of 10 bases separates the germline ends of V and J, which lose 0 bases and 5 bases respectively. The TCR beta CDR3 regions were amplified from RNA transcripts. The TCR CDR3 was subjected to a first round of RT-PCR using the HTBI primer set and the Qiagen OneStep RT-PCR kit. Libraries were constructed in a second round of multiplex PCR, after which size selection and purification were carried out. The libraries were sequenced on an Illumina HiSeq2000 using paired-end 100 bp reads. For the original study's pipeline: SOAPnuke was used to process the raw data, with reads discarded if the reads contained adapters or uncalled bases, had a mean Phred below 15, or lacked an exact constant-primer or identifier match. High-quality paired reads were merged with COPE v1.2.5, and unique nucleotide sequences were defined as clonotypes. MiTCR v1.1 was used to align the clonotypes against IMGT TRBV, TRBD and TRBJ reference segments. Analysis was restricted to V-J combinations with a frequency above 0.0001, which covered just over 98% of repertoires. A TCS score was defined as the ratio of F50 (clonal expansion) to E x V (chaos), with BLOSUM62-based TCRdist applied between CDR3 peptides within each V-J. Welch's t-statistics and random forest reduced roughly 540 V-J features to around 14, which were used in a naive Bayes classifier (R e1071). The similarity between thyroid and blood repertoires was quantified using the Morisita-Horn index. Starting from the raw public reads, TCRdb applied fastp trimming at Q25, assembled clones with MiXCR and retained in-frame beta chains. Rows with one shared CDR3 protein collapse into an entry with the most common genes and DNA. TCRdb, not the original authors, processed these V and J calls. In all, the sample holds 480,000 or so distinct CDR3 sequences, and 46% of those were seen once. Together, the top ten hold about two fifths of the sample.

Exclusion was applied to patients with uncontrolled infections, other autoimmune diseases, pregnancy or lactation. Clinical symptoms, serum thyroxine and TRAb, thyroid ultrasound, and orbital computed tomography formed the basis for the diagnoses. Trizol reagent was used to extract total RNA, and RNA quality was then checked on an Agilent 2100 Bioanalyzer. The sequence links TRBV20-1 to TRBJ2-5, with the D segment identity uncertain. This receptor was taken from an adult woman with Graves' disease, either hyperthyroidism or ophthalmopathy (not recorded which). Sequencing was performed on peripheral blood or thyroid tissue (not recorded which). The DNA is as follows: TGCAGTGCTAGAGATTGGAGAGTGGAGACCCAGTACTTC. It specifies CSARDWRVETQYF.